This is a list of T cell receptor beta chains from one sample in a study of blood T cell repertoires in COVID-19. Produced via immunoSEQ multiplex PCR; TCRdb's table is partial and in-frame only. The table lists 200,000 to 300,000 clones, 70% to 85% of them singletons. The source material was peripheral blood. The receptors derive from a man at least 80 years old with acute or convalescent COVID-19. Each CDR3 is given with its conserved first and last residue. A D gene is named only where the DNA matches it firmly. Only some rows state a clone size, as once, few, many or a class for expanded clones.

J	D	size	V	CDR3	DNA
TRBJ2-1	TRBD2	-	TRBV7-3	CASSLGASGPSYNEQFF	TGTGCCAGCAGCTTAGGGGCTAGCGGGCCCTCCTACAATGAGCAGTTCTTC
TRBJ2-7	TRBD1	-	TRBV6-6	CASSYSRGDRGHEQYF	TGTGCCAGCAGTTACTCGAGGGGGGACAGGGGACACGAGCAGTACTTC
TRBJ1-4	TRBD1	-	TRBV7-6	CASSLTRPGQGEKLFF	TGTGCCAGCAGCTTAACCCGACCGGGACAGGGTGAAAAACTGTTTTTT
TRBJ2-7	TRBD2	-	TRBV12-5	CASGLVARGLAGGYSYEQYF	TGTGCTAGTGGTTTGGTCGCCCGGGGACTAGCGGGGGGTTACTCCTACGAGCAGTACTTC
TRBJ1-1	-	-	TRBV24-1	CATSDRGDTEAFF	TGTGCCACCAGTGACAGGGGAGACACTGAAGCTTTCTTT
TRBJ2-7	TRBD1	-	TRBV19	CASSTRGGGDEQYF	TGTGCCAGTAGTACCCGAGGGGGCGGCGACGAGCAGTACTTC
TRBJ1-1	TRBD1	-	TRBV9	CASSVEGTDPLYAFF	TGTGCCAGCAGCGTAGAGGGGACAGATCCCTTATACGCTTTCTTT
TRBJ1-1	-	-	TRBV18	CASSPTTGQSTEAFF	TGTGCCAGCTCACCAACAACAGGGCAAAGCACTGAAGCTTTCTTT
TRBJ2-7	-	once	TRBV20-1	CSASLSSYEQYF	TGCAGTGCTAGTCTTAGCTCCTACGAGCAGTACTTC
TRBJ1-1	-	-	TRBV12-5	CASATEGLINTEAFF	TGTGCTAGTGCCACTGAGGGACTCATAAACACTGAAGCTTTCTTT
TRBJ1-2	TRBD1	-	TRBV24-1	CATSQTGGDYGYTF	TGTGCCACCAGCCAGACAGGGGGCGACTATGGCTACACCTTC
TRBJ2-2	-	-	TRBV6-5	CASRETGHTGELFF	TGTGCCAGCAGGGAGACAGGTCACACCGGGGAGCTGTTTTTT
TRBJ2-7	TRBD2	-	TRBV24-1	CATSDSNSGRARTYEQYF	TGTGCCACCAGTGATTCGAATAGCGGGAGGGCCCGGACCTACGAGCAGTACTTC
TRBJ1-2	-	-	TRBV24-1	CATSDFSGAYGYTF	TGTGCCACCAGTGATTTTTCAGGGGCCTATGGCTACACCTTC
TRBJ2-1	TRBD1	-	TRBV4-1	CASSQGGQGASYNEQFF	TGCGCCAGCAGCCAAGGTGGACAGGGGGCTTCCTACAATGAGCAGTTCTTC
TRBJ1-1	TRBD1	-	TRBV12-5	CASGLVLGRGRMNTEAFF	TGTGCTAGTGGTTTGGTACTTGGCAGGGGGCGCATGAACACTGAAGCTTTCTTT
TRBJ2-3	TRBD1	-	TRBV11-3	CASSLGQGRTDTQYF	TGTGCCAGCAGCCTCGGACAGGGGCGCACAGATACGCAGTATTTT
TRBJ1-5	-	once	TRBV27	CASSLIHSNQPQHF	TGTGCCAGCAGTTTAATCCATAGCAATCAGCCCCAGCATTTT
TRBJ1-1	TRBD1	-	TRBV5-6	CASSTGTGVTEAFF	TGTGCCAGCAGTACCGGGACAGGGGTCACTGAAGCTTTCTTT
TRBJ2-7	-	few	TRBV19	CASSIFDRSYEQYF	TGTGCCAGTAGTATATTCGACAGATCCTACGAGCAGTACTTC
TRBJ2-1	TRBD2	few	TRBV9	CASSASGRTYNEQFF	TGTGCCAGCAGCGCAAGCGGGAGAACCTACAATGAGCAGTTCTTC
TRBJ1-2	-	-	TRBV5-1	CASSFTSDYGYTF	TGCGCCAGCAGCTTCACTTCTGACTATGGCTACACCTTC
TRBJ1-1	-	-	TRBV2	CASSDRVTEAFF	TGTGCCAGCAGTGACAGGGTCACTGAAGCTTTCTTT
TRBJ1-4	TRBD1	-	TRBV18	CASSNSRGKGEKLFF	TGTGCCAGCTCAAACAGCAGGGGGAAAGGGGAAAAACTGTTTTTT
TRBJ1-1	TRBD1	-	TRBV18	CASSPLSRGNTEAFF	TGTGCCAGCTCACCATTGAGCAGGGGGAATACTGAAGCTTTCTTT
TRBJ1-2	TRBD1	-	TRBV5-1	CASSPGTARNYGYTF	TGCGCCAGCAGCCCGGGGACAGCTCGTAACTATGGCTACACCTTC
TRBJ2-7	-	-	TRBV12-5	CASGLGALQYF	TGTGCTAGTGGTTTGGGCGCCTTACAGTACTTC
TRBJ1-4	TRBD1	few	TRBV9	CASSRDRVATNEKLFF	TGTGCCAGCAGCAGAGACAGGGTGGCAACTAATGAAAAACTGTTTTTT
TRBJ1-1	-	many	TRBV12-3/TRBV12-4	CASSFLYTEAFF	TGTGCCAGCAGTTTTCTTTACACTGAAGCTTTCTTT
TRBJ2-1	-	-	TRBV5-1	CASSLQGYNEQFF	TGCGCCAGCAGCTTGCAGGGGTACAATGAGCAGTTCTTC
TRBJ2-1	TRBD2	-	TRBV6-5	CASSRPGLVGNEQFF	TGTGCCAGCAGTCGCCCGGGACTAGTAGGCAATGAGCAGTTCTTC